The 31 T cell receptor beta chains reported below all come from one sample, sequenced in a study of lymphopenia after photon versus proton radiotherapy. TCRdb's table, derived via immunoSEQ multiplex PCR, lists solely in-frame clones and lacks some. The data show approximately 62,000 clones, with less than 85% seen just once and around 2% held by the top ten. Sequencing was performed on peripheral blood, taken from a patient treated with proton-based radiotherapy. Receptors were obtained from a man aged 60-69 years with pancreatic cancer.

J is TRBJ2-7 and V is TRBV11-2; 11 nucleotides match TRBD1. The V gene's germline CDR1 is SGHAT and CDR2 FQNNGV. Unmatched junction bases numbered 4, after V lost 2 bases and J lost 1 base. The CDR3 sequence is 16 residues long. CDR3 region: CASSLRGTGGSYEQYF. The CDR3 nucleotides read TGTGCCAGCAGCTTACGTGGGACAGGGGGATCCTACGAGCAGTACTTC.

This chain uses TRBV28 with TRBJ1-4, with D perhaps TRBD1 (5 bases). The germline V and J ends were trimmed by 2 bases and 7 bases, with 14 bases remaining between them. Germline CDR1 reads MDHEN; CDR2 reads SYDVKM. The CDR3 sequence is 15 residues long. This CDR3 is CASSLGGALSEKLFF. CDR3 DNA sequence: TGTGCCAGCAGTTTAGGAGGGGCACTTAGTGAAAAACTGTTTTTT.

In this sample, this clone turned up a few times. The gene calls are TRBV11-2 and TRBJ2-7; D assignment may be TRBD1 or TRBD2 (5 bases each). Germline V gene sequence: CDR1 SGHAT, CDR2 FQNNGV. Trimming left V 5 bases short and J 5 bases short, with 13 bases between. This CDR3 comprises 13 residues. The CDR3 spells CASSPWGTHEQYF. In DNA form, the CDR3 reads TGTGCCAGCAGCCCGTGGGGGACCCACGAGCAGTACTTC.

CDR3 DNA: TGTGCCAGCAGTTACAGGCGACTGAGCTACAATGAGCAGTTCTTC. This sequence encodes CASSYRRLSYNEQFF. This rearrangement joins TRBV6-5 to TRBJ2-1; D is unresolved. V was shortened by 2 bases and J by 3 bases, with 11 bases between the two germline ends. Per the germline V gene, CDR1 is MNHEY and CDR2 is SVGAGI. This CDR3 spans 15 amino acids.

The chain links TRBV20-1 to TRBJ2-1; tentative D call: TRBD2 (6 bases). The CDR3 is made up of 11 amino acids. Germline loops: CDR1 DFQATT, CDR2 SNEGSKA (reference sequence). V lost 3 bases to trimming and J lost 12 bases, with 12 bases between them. The CDR3 loop is CSARTRVGQFF. Here the CDR3 DNA reads TGCAGTGCTAGGACTAGAGTTGGGCAGTTCTTC.

This rearrangement joins TRBV19 to TRBJ1-1, with TRBD1 as a possible D gene (6 bases). Deletions cut 3 bases from V and 5 bases from J, with 19 bases between. The CDR3 consists of 16 residues. Germline values: CDR1 LNHDA, CDR2 SQIVND (reference sequence). CDR3: CASSMVGAGRVTEAFF. The CDR3 DNA reads as TGTGCCAGTAGTATGGTGGGGGCAGGGAGGGTTACTGAAGCTTTCTTT.

This chain uses TRBV15 with TRBJ2-7; D is possibly TRBD2 (6 bases). CDR3 length equals 12 residues. Germline loops: CDR1 LNHNV, CDR2 YYDKDF (reference sequence). V was trimmed by 4 bases and J by 3 bases, leaving 7 bases between them. DNA of the CDR3: TGTGCCACCAGCATGCGGGGCTACGAGCAGTACTTC. As protein: CATSMRGYEQYF.

V gene TRBV7-9 combines with J gene TRBJ2-5, with D possibly matching TRBD1 (5 bases). V was clipped by 5 bases and J by 5 bases, with 24 bases between them. The germline CDR1 and CDR2 sequences are SEHNR and FQNEAQ (reference sequence). CDR3 length: 17 residues. The CDR3 loop reads CASSTTRGHQDQETQYF. DNA of the CDR3: TGTGCCAGCAGCACCACCCGAGGACACCAAGATCAGGAGACCCAGTACTTC. Full variable domain (missing parts from reference TRBV7-9 and TRBJ2-5): DTGVSQNPRHKITKRGQNVTFRCDPISEHNRLYWYRQTLGQGPEFLTYFQNEAQLEKSRLLSDRFSAERPKGSFSTLEIQRTEQGDSAMYLCASSTTRGHQDQETQYFGPGTRLLVL.

The V gene is TRBV5-6, the J gene TRBJ2-6, with 8 bases lining up with TRBD1. The CDR3 runs to 19 residues. Germline V CDR1 and CDR2: SGHDT, YYEEEE. V shed 4 bases, J shed 0 bases, and the junction held 12 bases outside the gene matches. The chain's CDR3 is CASSLLGQAKYSGANVLTF. The CDR3 nucleotides are TGTGCCAGCAGCCTACTGGGACAGGCTAAGTACTCTGGGGCCAACGTCCTGACTTTC.

This chain uses TRBV5-4 with TRBJ2-1; TRBD1 aligns across 9 bases. CDR3 length equals 15 residues. Germline CDR1 is SGHNT and CDR2 is YYREEE (reference sequence). V lost 4 bases and J lost 8; bases outside the gene matches: 10. Written as DNA, the CDR3 is TGTGCCAGCAGCCCAGCCGGGACAGGGTACTATGAGCAGTTCTTC. This gives the protein CASSPAGTGYYEQFF.

This clone was seen a few times. The genes are TRBV4-3 and TRBJ2-3; no firm D call. This CDR3 has 17 residues. Germline V gene lookup returns CDR1 LGHNA and CDR2 YSLEER. Trimming pared 0 bases from V and 4 bases from J, leaving 17 bases between. The CDR3 loop is CASSQEGRTAGSDTQYF. The CDR3 DNA follows: TGCGCCAGCAGCCAAGAGGGTCGAACAGCCGGCTCAGATACGCAGTATTTT.

This clone was seen only a few times. The V call is TRBV2, the J call TRBJ1-2; D remains ambiguous. The germline V and J ends were trimmed by 8 bases and 5 bases, with 6 bases remaining between them. This CDR3 region has 10 residues. Germline V gives CDR1 SNHLY, CDR2 FYNNEI. CDR3 sequence: CASLRYGYTF. The CDR3 DNA follows: TGTGCCAGCCTTCGGTATGGCTACACCTTC.

CDR3 in amino acids: CASSLQTSGSGEQYF. The CDR3 DNA reads TGCGCCAGCAGCCTCCAGACTAGCGGGAGTGGTGAGCAGTACTTC. The chain recombines TRBV5-1 with TRBJ2-7; 12 positions agree with TRBD2. CDR3 length: 15 amino acids. Germline loops: CDR1 SGHRS, CDR2 YFSETQ. V lost 4 bases to trimming and J lost 7 bases; unmatched junction nucleotides: 9.

The rearrangement links TRBV7-8 to TRBJ2-7; D might be TRBD2 (5 bases). The V end was cut by 4 bases, the J end by 12 bases, with 16 bases between. The germline gives CDR1 SGHVS, CDR2 FQNEAQ. The CDR3 consists of 12 residues. The CDR3 loop is CASSSRTENLYF. CDR3 sequence (DNA): TGTGCCAGCAGCTCTCGGACTGAAAACTTGTACTTC.

This chain links TRBV19 with TRBJ2-1; D unresolved. V lost 6 bases to trimming and J lost 0 bases, with 15 bases between them. The length of the CDR3 is 16 residues. CDR1 is LNHDA, CDR2 SQIVND, per germline (reference sequence). CDR3 protein: CASRTTTASSYNEQFF. For the CDR3, the DNA is TGTGCCAGTAGAACAACTACCGCGAGCTCCTACAATGAGCAGTTCTTC.

This chain joins TRBV6-6 and TRBJ1-5, with D possibly matching TRBD1 (5 bases). The CDR3 length is 14 residues. V was clipped by 7 bases and J by 3 bases, with 13 bases between them. Germline CDR1 is MNHNY and CDR2 is SVGAGI (reference sequence). The CDR3: CASNPGGSNQPQHF. In DNA, the CDR3 is TGTGCCAGCAACCCCGGGGGTTCCAATCAGCCCCAGCATTTT.

The chain employs TRBV28 and TRBJ1-2, with 8 nucleotides matching TRBD1. This CDR3 region has 13 residues. In germline, CDR1 is MDHEN, CDR2 SYDVKM. The V gene end was trimmed by 5 bases and the J gene end by 5 bases; junction bases not matched to a gene: 4. The CDR3 region has the DNA TGTGCCAGCAGTGGACAGGGTCTTTATGGCTACACCTTC. Its protein product is CASSGQGLYGYTF.

The chain carries TRBV21-1 and TRBJ1-2. TRBV21-1 is a pseudogene locus. The CDR3 loop spans 16 amino acids. Here the CDR3 reads CASSCYRARGSRGYTF. CDR3 nucleotide sequence: TGTGCCAGCAGCTGCTACAGGGCCCGGGGGTCTAGAGGCTACACCTTC.

The V and J genes are TRBV7-8 and TRBJ1-5; D is perhaps TRBD1 (5 bases). The germline V gene has CDR1 SGHVS and CDR2 FQNEAQ. This CDR3 contains 17 residues. V lost 5 bases and J lost 7, with 24 bases in between. The CDR3 DNA sequence: TGTGCCAGCAGCCCCCGGGACCAAAGTGTAACAATCCAGCCCCAGCATTTT. Amino acids: CASSPRDQSVTIQPQHF.

V is TRBV7-8 and J is TRBJ2-7; 8 bases match TRBD2. The CDR3 loop spans 14 amino acids. Looked up from germline, CDR1 is SGHVS and CDR2 is FQNEAQ. Trimming cost V 2 bases and J 0 bases; bases outside gene matches: 0. CDR3 residues: CASSLLAGSYEQYF. The CDR3 region has the DNA TGTGCCAGCAGCTTACTAGCGGGCTCCTACGAGCAGTACTTC.

Only one count was recorded for this clone. This chain uses TRBV11-2 with TRBJ1-1; the D is unclear. This CDR3 region has 12 residues. V dropped 4 bases and J dropped 10 bases, with 13 bases sitting between them. Per germline, CDR1 SGHAT and CDR2 FQNNGV. CDR3 protein: CASSSWGTPAFF. The CDR3 nucleotides read TGTGCCAGCAGCTCCTGGGGAACCCCAGCTTTCTTT.

This clone was detected once. The V call is TRBV10-1, the J call TRBJ2-1; D is ambiguous. The CDR3 extends over 15 amino acids. Germline loops: CDR1 WNHNN, CDR2 SYGVQD (reference sequence). Trimming took off 0 bases at V and 8 bases at J, with 14 bases between the two ends. CDR3 loop: CASSESGFLTDEQFF. CDR3 DNA: TGCGCCAGCAGTGAGTCGGGGTTTTTAACCGATGAGCAGTTCTTC.

V is TRBV5-5 and J is TRBJ2-7; 8 bases are a match to TRBD1. This CDR3 region has 15 residues. Losses at the gene ends were 7 bases for V and 6 bases for J; bases not matched to a gene: 15. Germline assignment: CDR1 SGHKS and CDR2 YYEKEE (reference sequence). The chain's CDR3 is CASVLVQGAQGEQYF. CDR3 nucleotide sequence: TGTGCCAGCGTTCTTGTCCAGGGGGCGCAGGGCGAGCAGTACTTC.

The V gene is TRBV6-5, the J gene TRBJ1-4, with D maybe TRBD1 (5 bases). CDR3 length: 15 amino acids. Germline V lookup: CDR1 MNHEY, CDR2 SVGAGI. V lost 4 bases to trimming and J lost 4 bases, with 13 bases between them. The CDR3 is CASSFWDGDNEKLFF. CDR3 bases: TGTGCCAGCAGTTTTTGGGACGGAGATAATGAAAAACTGTTTTTT.

The chain combines TRBV28 with TRBJ2-5, with no clear D. Germline lookup yields CDR1 MDHEN and CDR2 SYDVKM. CDR3 length: 15 residues. Trimming removed 3 bases at V and 2 bases at J, with 13 bases between. CDR3 residues: CASSFGTVGQETQYF. CDR3 DNA sequence: TGTGCCAGCAGTTTTGGCACCGTGGGGCAAGAGACCCAGTACTTC.

J is TRBJ2-5 and V is TRBV15; TRBD2 agrees at 12 bases. CDR1 and CDR2 from the germline V gene are LNHNV and YYDKDF (reference sequence). The CDR3 spans 19 residues. V shed 1 base and J 1 base; nucleotides not matched to a gene: 10. This chain's CDR3 is CATSRGYRTSGEFQETQYF. CDR3 coding DNA: TGTGCCACCAGCAGAGGGTATAGGACTAGCGGGGAATTCCAAGAGACCCAGTACTTC.

The chain employs TRBV9 and TRBJ1-1; D might be TRBD1 (5 bases). V shed 3 bases and J shed 5 bases, with 14 bases lying between them. CDR1 and CDR2 (germline): SGDLS, YYNGEE. The CDR3 sequence is 14 residues long. The CDR3 sequence is CASSAQDIGTEAFF. Here the CDR3 DNA reads TGTGCCAGCAGCGCACAGGACATAGGGACTGAAGCTTTCTTT.

The chain couples TRBV6-1 to TRBJ1-2, with D maybe TRBD1 (6 bases). Germline-derived CDR1 and CDR2 are MNHNS and SASEGT. The V and J ends lost 0 bases and 5 bases respectively, with 16 bases between them. CDR3 length: 16 amino acids. The CDR3 here is CASSEASRGRSYGYTF. CDR3 DNA sequence: TGTGCCAGCAGTGAAGCCTCCAGGGGTCGGTCATATGGCTACACCTTC.

The CDR3 region has the DNA TGTGCCAGCAGTCCCGGCGGGAGGGCCGGTGAGCAGTTCTTC. Encoded protein: CASSPGGRAGEQFF. The J gene is TRBJ2-1, the V gene TRBV6-5, with 9 nucleotides matching TRBD2. J gave up 9 bases and V 5 bases, and 8 bases lay outside the gene matches. This CDR3 comprises 14 residues. Looked up from germline, CDR1 is MNHEY and CDR2 is SVGAGI.

The rearrangement joins TRBV29-1 to TRBJ2-7; 11 bases map to TRBD1. CDR3 length: 13 amino acids. Germline CDR1 and CDR2: SQVTM and ANQGSEA. V trimming: 3 bases; J trimming: 3 bases; junction bases outside the gene matches: 1. CDR3 nucleotides: TGCAGCGTTGAGGGGACAGGGGGCTACGAGCAGTACTTC. Its translation: CSVEGTGGYEQYF.

The gene calls are TRBV11-2 and TRBJ2-5; weak D call: TRBD2 (5 bases). The CDR3 is 13 amino acids. V was cut by 6 bases and J by 5 bases, with 13 bases left in between. Germline-derived CDR1 and CDR2 are SGHAT and FQNNGV. In nucleotides, the CDR3 is TGTGCCAGCAGAGCGAGAGGGTGGGAGACCCAGTACTTC. Protein: CASRARGWETQYF. Together with reference TRBV11-2 and TRBJ2-5, the CDR3 gives the full variable domain: EAGVAQSPRYKIIEKRQSVAFWCNPISGHATLYWYQQILGQGPKLLIQFQNNGVVDDSQLPKDRFSAERLKGVDSTLKIQPAKLEDSAVYLCASRARGWETQYFGPGTRLLVL.